These 14 T cell receptor beta chains were sequenced from one sample in a study of shared clonotypes between healthy human individuals. The protocol was immunoSEQ multiplex PCR, while the TCRdb copy is restricted to in-frame clones and leaves out a portion. The sample carries 850,000 to 1,200,000 clones, about three quarters recorded once. Sequencing was carried out using memory CD4+ T cells sorted from blood. The sample's subset: CD45RA-negative fraction. These TCRs come from a man between 18 and 29 years old in good health.

V usage is TRBV5-1 and J usage is TRBJ2-7; the D is unclear. V gave up 0 bases and J gave up 3 bases, with 7 bases separating them. Germline loops: CDR1 SGHRS, CDR2 YFSETQ. There are 13 residues in the CDR3. CDR3 protein: CASSLVAGYEQYF. The CDR3 nucleotides are TGCGCCAGCAGCTTGGTGGCAGGCTACGAGCAGTACTTC. The full variable domain, with the rest looked up from reference TRBV5-1 and TRBJ2-7, is KAGVTQTPRYLIKTRGQQVTLSCSPISGHRSVSWYQQTPGQGLQFLFEYFSETQRNKGNFPGRFSGRQFSNSRSEMNVSTLELGDSALYLCASSLVAGYEQYFGPGTRLTVT.

The chain recombines TRBV5-1 with TRBJ2-2; no clear D gene. Between the trimmed V and J ends, which lost 5 bases and 0 bases, there was a span of 11 bases. This CDR3 spans 15 amino acids. Germline V CDR1 and CDR2: SGHRS, YFSETQ. CDR3 bases: TGCGCCAGCAGAGGCGCACACGCGAACACCGGGGAGCTGTTTTTT. Protein: CASRGAHANTGELFF.

This chain joins TRBV5-6 and TRBJ2-3; possibly TRBD1 for D (6 bases). The CDR3 is 18 amino acids. V lost 3 bases, J lost 4 bases, and 24 bases lay in between. Germline V CDR1 and CDR2: SGHDT, YYEEEE. CDR3 sequence reads: CASSWGRLTGKPADTQYF. As DNA, the CDR3 is TGTGCCAGCAGCTGGGGGCGTCTAACAGGGAAACCGGCAGATACGCAGTATTTT.

This clone was recorded a few times. V and J are TRBV9 and TRBJ1-2, with TRBD1 matching over 7 bases. J gave up 5 bases and V 4 bases, and 5 bases lay outside the gene matches. This CDR3 is built from 13 residues. CDR1 and CDR2 from the germline V gene are SGDLS and YYNGEE. CDR3 nucleotide sequence: TGTGCCAGCAGCCTTAGGGACAGTTATGGCTACACCTTC. As protein: CASSLRDSYGYTF.

This chain connects TRBV5-1 to TRBJ1-3; TRBD1 matches at 7 bases. Germline V gene sequence: CDR1 SGHRS, CDR2 YFSETQ. V lost 6 bases, J lost 0 bases, and 6 bases stayed unmatched. The length of the CDR3 is 15 residues. The DNA for the CDR3 is TGCGCCAGCAACCCGGGACAGTCCTCTGGAAACACCATATATTTT. Protein: CASNPGQSSGNTIYF.

The V gene is TRBV7-9, the J gene TRBJ2-3; 8 nucleotides match TRBD2. This CDR3 has 16 residues. Trimming removed 0 bases from V and 0 bases from J; junction bases left unmatched: 2. The V gene's germline CDR1 is SEHNR and CDR2 FQNEAQ (reference sequence). The CDR3 reads CASSLAGGGSTDTQYF. In DNA, the CDR3 is TGTGCCAGCAGCTTAGCGGGCGGGGGGAGCACAGATACGCAGTATTTT.

CDR3 residues: CASSGGGPYSNQPQHF. The CDR3 DNA is TGTGCCAGTAGTGGTGGGGGCCCGTATAGCAATCAGCCCCAGCATTTT. The V call is TRBV19, the J call TRBJ1-5; D possibly corresponds to TRBD1 (6 bases). The germline V and J ends were trimmed by 5 bases and 0 bases, with 14 bases remaining between them. The CDR3 length is 16 residues. Germline CDR1 reads LNHDA; CDR2 reads SQIVND (reference sequence). Full variable domain (outside the CDR3, taken from reference TRBV19 and TRBJ1-5): DGGITQSPKYLFRKEGQNVTLSCEQNLNHDAMYWYRQDPGQGLRLIYYSQIVNDFQKGDIAEGYSVSREKKESFPLTVTSAQKNPTAFYLCASSGGGPYSNQPQHFGDGTRLSIL.

The rearrangement links TRBV6-6 to TRBJ2-7, with a possible D match to TRBD1 (6 bases). CDR3 length equals 16 residues. V lost 1 base, J lost 0 bases, and 13 bases lay in between. CDR1 is MNHNY and CDR2 is SVGAGI in the germline V gene (reference sequence). The CDR3: CASSYFSGHSSYEQYF. The CDR3 DNA sequence: TGTGCCAGCAGTTACTTTTCGGGACACAGCTCCTACGAGCAGTACTTC.

Of note for this clone: Within the sample, other DNA sequences also encode this same CDR3. This sequence joins TRBV20-1 and TRBJ1-2; no clear D. The CDR3 sequence is 11 residues long. V was trimmed by 3 bases and J by 5 bases, leaving 7 bases between them. Germline V CDR1 and CDR2: DFQATT, SNEGSKA (reference sequence). The DNA for the CDR3 is TGCAGTGCTAGCCCCATTTATGGCTACACCTTC. Its translation is CSASPIYGYTF.

This clone appeared a single time. The chain links TRBV30 to TRBJ2-1; 9 bases line up with TRBD2. V shed 2 bases, J shed 3 bases, and the junction held 8 bases outside the gene matches. CDR1 and CDR2 (germline): GTSNPN, SVGIG (reference sequence). The CDR3 has 16 residues. This chain's CDR3 is CAWSLGGAGGYNEQFF. CDR3 bases: TGTGCCTGGAGTCTTGGAGGAGCGGGAGGCTACAATGAGCAGTTCTTC.

The sample holds many counts of this clone. This chain links TRBV28 with TRBJ2-3; no definite D call. Trimming took off 6 bases at V and 6 bases at J, with 7 bases between the two ends. CDR3 length equals 11 residues. Germline-derived CDR1 and CDR2 are MDHEN and SYDVKM. The CDR3 here is CASSTFDTQYF. The DNA of the CDR3 is TGTGCCAGCAGCACATTTGATACGCAGTATTTT.

The gene calls are TRBV7-3 and TRBJ2-1; D might be TRBD1 or TRBD2, each matching 5 bases. Germline V gene sequence: CDR1 SGHTA, CDR2 FQGTGA. The CDR3 extends over 13 amino acids. V was shortened by 3 bases and J by 10 bases, with 13 bases between the two germline ends. The DNA of the CDR3 is TGTGCCAGCAGCTTGAAGGGGAGTGGAGAGCAGTTCTTC. Translated, it gives CASSLKGSGEQFF. Based on the CDR3 plus reference TRBV7-3 and TRBJ2-1, the full variable domain is GAGVSQTPSNKVTEKGKYVELRCDPISGHTALYWYRQSLGQGPEFLIYFQGTGAADDSGLPNDRFFAVRPEGSVSTLKIQRTERGDSAVYLCASSLKGSGEQFFGPGTRLTVL.

The chain employs TRBV2 and TRBJ2-1; TRBD2 agrees at 13 bases. Trimming removed 7 bases from V and 4 bases from J; junction bases left unmatched: 4. The CDR3 covers 15 residues. CDR1 and CDR2 (germline): SNHLY, FYNNEI. The CDR3 DNA is TGTGCCAGCACGACTAGCGGGGGGCAATACAATGAGCAGTTCTTC. Protein product: CASTTSGGQYNEQFF.

This clone was observed a handful of times. This chain uses TRBV5-8 with TRBJ1-2; D is uncertain. V lost 4 bases, J lost 5 bases, and 6 bases lay in between. CDR1 is SGHTS and CDR2 is YDEGEE in the germline V gene. This CDR3 spans 11 amino acids. This chain's CDR3 is CASSGGYGYTF. CDR3 nucleotide sequence: TGTGCCAGCAGCGGAGGATATGGCTACACCTTC.